The entry below describes one TCR beta chain. Its antigen is currently unknown. The V gene lost 1 base and the J gene lost 9 bases, with 17 bases spanning the gap. Germline V gene sequence: CDR1 SGHTA, CDR2 FQGNSA. The CDR3 has 15 amino acids. The sample belongs to a study of shared clonotypes between healthy human individuals. Study outcomes and limitations: There were few donors, and this limited the genetic and exposure-history diversity represented. Only blood was sampled; tissue repertoires likely differ.

The authors' processing: ImmunoSEQ supplied junction-only sequences lacking quality scores, so filtering was different. Here immunoSEQ multiplex PCR was the method, and the copy in TCRdb shows in-frame clones only, minus some. That table furnishes V, J and clone size, whereas the DNA furnished D and trimming. The sample contains 450,000 or so clones, 60% to 80% of which appear only once. The clonotype was recovered from a woman aged 40 to 50 in good health. Some clones in this sample may be carry-over from other donors' samples. V is TRBV7-2 and J is TRBJ2-3, with TRBD2 as a possible D gene (7 bases). What was sequenced was PBMCs. CDR3 in amino acids: CASSLGASGQGTQYF. The CDR3 coding sequence is TGTGCCAGCAGCTTAGGGGCTAGCGGTCAGGGGACGCAGTATTTT.